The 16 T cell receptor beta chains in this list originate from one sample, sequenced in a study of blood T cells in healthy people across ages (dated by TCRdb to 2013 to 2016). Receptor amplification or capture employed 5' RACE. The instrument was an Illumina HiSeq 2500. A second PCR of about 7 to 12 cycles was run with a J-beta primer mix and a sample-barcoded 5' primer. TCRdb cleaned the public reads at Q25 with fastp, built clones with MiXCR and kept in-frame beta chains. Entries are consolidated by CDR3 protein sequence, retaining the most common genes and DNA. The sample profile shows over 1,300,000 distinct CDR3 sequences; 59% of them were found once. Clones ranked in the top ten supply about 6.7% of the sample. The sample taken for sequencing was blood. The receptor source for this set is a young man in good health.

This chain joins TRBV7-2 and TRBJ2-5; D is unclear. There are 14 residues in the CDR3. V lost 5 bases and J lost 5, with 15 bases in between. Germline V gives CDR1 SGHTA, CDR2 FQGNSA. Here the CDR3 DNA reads TGTGCCAGCAGCCCCCTAAGTTTTTCGGAGACCCAGTACTTC. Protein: CASSPLSFSETQYF.

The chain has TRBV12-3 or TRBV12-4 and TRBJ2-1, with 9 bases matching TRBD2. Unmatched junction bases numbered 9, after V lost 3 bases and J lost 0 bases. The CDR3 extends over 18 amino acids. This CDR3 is CASSLGSRLAVSYNEQFF. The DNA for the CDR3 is TGTGCCAGCAGTTTGGGGTCAAGACTAGCGGTCTCCTACAATGAGCAGTTCTTC.

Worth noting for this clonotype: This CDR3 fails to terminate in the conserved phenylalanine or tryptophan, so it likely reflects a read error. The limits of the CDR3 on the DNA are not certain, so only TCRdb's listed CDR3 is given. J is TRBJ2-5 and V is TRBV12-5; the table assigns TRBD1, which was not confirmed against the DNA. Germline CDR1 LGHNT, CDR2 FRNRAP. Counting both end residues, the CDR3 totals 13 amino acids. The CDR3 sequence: CARGLVPLWGDRG.

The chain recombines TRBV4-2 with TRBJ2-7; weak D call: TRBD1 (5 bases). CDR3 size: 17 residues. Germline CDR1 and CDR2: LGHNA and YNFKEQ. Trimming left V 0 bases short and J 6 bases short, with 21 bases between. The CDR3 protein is CASSQDPGLTVGGEQYF. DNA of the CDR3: TGTGCCAGCAGCCAAGATCCGGGTTTGACAGTCGGTGGCGAGCAGTACTTC.

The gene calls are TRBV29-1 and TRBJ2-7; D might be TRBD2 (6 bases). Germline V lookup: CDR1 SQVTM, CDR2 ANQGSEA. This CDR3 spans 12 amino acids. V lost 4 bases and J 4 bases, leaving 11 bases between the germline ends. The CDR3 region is CSVGGGHYEQYF. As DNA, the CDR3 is TGCAGCGTTGGAGGAGGGCATTACGAGCAGTACTTC.

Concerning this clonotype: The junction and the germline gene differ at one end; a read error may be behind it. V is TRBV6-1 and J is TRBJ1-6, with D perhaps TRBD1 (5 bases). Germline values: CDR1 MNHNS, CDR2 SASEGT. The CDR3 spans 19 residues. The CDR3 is CASSKAGTYSSKMYSPLHF. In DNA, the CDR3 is TGTGCCAGCAGTAAAGCAGGGACGTACTCTAGTAAAATGTATTCACCCCTCCACTTT.

CDR3 nucleotide sequence: TGTGCCAGCAGTGGACAGGGGCACGAGCAGTACTTC. It encodes CASSGQGHEQYF. This chain connects TRBV28 to TRBJ2-7, with 9 nucleotides matching TRBD1. Germline assignment: CDR1 MDHEN and CDR2 SYDVKM. The junction had 1 base not matched to a gene; V was cut back by 5 bases and J by 5 bases. This CDR3 comprises 12 residues.

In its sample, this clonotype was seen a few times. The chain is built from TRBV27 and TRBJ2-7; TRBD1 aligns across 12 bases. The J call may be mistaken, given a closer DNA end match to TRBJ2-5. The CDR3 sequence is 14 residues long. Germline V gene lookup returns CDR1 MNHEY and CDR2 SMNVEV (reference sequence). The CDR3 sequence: CASSGTGGFETQYF. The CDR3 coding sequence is TGTGCCAGCTCCGGGACAGGGGGCTTCGAGACCCAGTACTTC.

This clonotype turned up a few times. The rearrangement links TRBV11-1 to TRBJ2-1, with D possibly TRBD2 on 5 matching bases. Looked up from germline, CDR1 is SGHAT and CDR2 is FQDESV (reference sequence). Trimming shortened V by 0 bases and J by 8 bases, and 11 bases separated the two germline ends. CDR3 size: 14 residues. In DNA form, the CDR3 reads TGTGCCAGCAGCTTAGCGGGGAGAGGCGATGAGCAGTTCTTC. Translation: CASSLAGRGDEQFF.

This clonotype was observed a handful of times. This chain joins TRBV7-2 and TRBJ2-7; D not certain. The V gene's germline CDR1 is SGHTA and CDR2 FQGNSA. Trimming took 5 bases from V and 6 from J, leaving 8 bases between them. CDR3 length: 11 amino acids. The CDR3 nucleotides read TGTGCCAGCAGCCCCAAATCCGAGCAGTACTTC. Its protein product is CASSPKSEQYF.

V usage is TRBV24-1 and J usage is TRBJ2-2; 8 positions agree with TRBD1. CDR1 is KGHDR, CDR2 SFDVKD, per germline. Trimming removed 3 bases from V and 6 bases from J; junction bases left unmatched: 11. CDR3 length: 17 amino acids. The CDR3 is CATSDGSDRVYPGELFF. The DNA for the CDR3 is TGTGCCACCAGTGATGGATCGGACAGGGTATATCCCGGGGAGCTGTTTTTT.

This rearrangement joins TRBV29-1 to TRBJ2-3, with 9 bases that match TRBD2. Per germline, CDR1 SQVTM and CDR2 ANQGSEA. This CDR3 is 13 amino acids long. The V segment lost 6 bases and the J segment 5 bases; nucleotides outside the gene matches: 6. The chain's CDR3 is CSVGGRAVDTQYF. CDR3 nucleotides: TGCAGCGTAGGCGGGAGGGCCGTAGATACGCAGTATTTT.

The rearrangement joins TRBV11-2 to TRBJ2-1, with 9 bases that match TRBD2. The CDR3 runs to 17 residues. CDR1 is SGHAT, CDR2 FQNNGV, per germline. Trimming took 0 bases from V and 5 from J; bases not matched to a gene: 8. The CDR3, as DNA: TGTGCCAGCAGCTTAGATGGAAGCGGGGGGCCAGACAATGAGCAGTTCTTC. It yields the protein CASSLDGSGGPDNEQFF.

CDR3 sequence (DNA): TGCGCCAGCAGCCAACACCCTAAGGGAGGCCTCACTGAAGCTTTCTTT. Protein: CASSQHPKGGLTEAFF. V usage is TRBV4-1 and J usage is TRBJ1-1; D uncertain. This CDR3 region has 16 residues. Germline V gives CDR1 MGHRA, CDR2 YSYEKL. V lost 2 bases, J lost 4 bases, and 17 bases lay in between.

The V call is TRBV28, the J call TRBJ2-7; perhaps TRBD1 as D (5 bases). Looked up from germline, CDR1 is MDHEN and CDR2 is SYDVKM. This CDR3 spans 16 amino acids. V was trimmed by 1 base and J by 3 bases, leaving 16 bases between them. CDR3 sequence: CASSLSQGQGFYEQYF. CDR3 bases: TGTGCCAGCAGTTTATCGCAGGGCCAGGGATTCTACGAGCAGTACTTC.

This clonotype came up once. The CDR3 spells CSARELAPEQFF. The DNA for the CDR3 is TGCAGTGCTAGAGAACTAGCGCCTGAGCAGTTCTTC. The rearrangement joins TRBV20-1 to TRBJ2-1; the match to TRBD2 covers 7 bases. The V and J ends lost 0 bases and 9 bases, in that order; junction bases with no gene match: 2. The CDR3 has 12 residues. Germline V CDR1 and CDR2: DFQATT, SNEGSKA (reference sequence).